This T cell receptor beta chain emerged from a study of response to subunit inactivated influenza vaccine. TCRdb called the RT-PCR reads again in MiXCR, with one record for every CDR3 protein. Among 650,000 to 800,000 distinct CDR3 sequences listed, roughly 20% were seen once. V was pared by 0 bases and J by 0 bases, with 13 bases of the junction left unmatched. Germline V gives CDR1 SQVTM, CDR2 ANQGSEA. The CDR3 is 18 amino acids. This clonotype was recorded at least ten times. Its antigen remains unknown. Study-level points and caveats: Authors proposed each seasonal influenza vaccination draws in few new T cells.

The source is a man in his fifties or sixties who received an inactivated influenza vaccine. The sample here was PBMCs from blood, taken 5 days after vaccination. The rearrangement uses TRBV29-1 and TRBJ1-1; the match to TRBD1 covers 7 bases. CDR3 protein: CSVEDFMVRGQLNTEAFF. The CDR3 DNA sequence: TGCAGCGTTGAAGATTTTATGGTGAGGGGACAGCTGAACACTGAAGCTTTCTTT.